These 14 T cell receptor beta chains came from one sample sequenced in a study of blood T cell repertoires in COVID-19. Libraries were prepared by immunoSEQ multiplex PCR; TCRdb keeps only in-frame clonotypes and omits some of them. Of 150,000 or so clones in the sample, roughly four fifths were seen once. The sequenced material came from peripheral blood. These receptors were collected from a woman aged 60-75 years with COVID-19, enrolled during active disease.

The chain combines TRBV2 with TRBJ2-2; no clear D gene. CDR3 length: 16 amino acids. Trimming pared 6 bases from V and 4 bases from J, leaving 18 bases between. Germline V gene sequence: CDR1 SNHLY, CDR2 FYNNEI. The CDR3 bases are TGTGCCAGCAGGGCGGCGTATGACGGTCCCACCGGGGAGCTGTTTTTT. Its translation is CASRAAYDGPTGELFF.

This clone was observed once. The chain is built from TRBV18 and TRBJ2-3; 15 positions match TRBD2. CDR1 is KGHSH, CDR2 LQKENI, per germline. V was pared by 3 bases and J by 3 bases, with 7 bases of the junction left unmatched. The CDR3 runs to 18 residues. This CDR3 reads CASSPGLAGGPGTDTQYF. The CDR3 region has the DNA TGTGCCAGCTCACCGGGACTAGCGGGAGGACCTGGGACAGATACGCAGTATTTT.

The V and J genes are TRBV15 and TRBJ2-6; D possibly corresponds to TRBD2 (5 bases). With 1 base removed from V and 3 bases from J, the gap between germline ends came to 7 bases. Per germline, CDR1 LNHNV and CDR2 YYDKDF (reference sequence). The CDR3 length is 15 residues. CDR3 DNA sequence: TGTGCCACCAGCAGAGCGGGGTATGGGGCCAACGTCCTGACTTTC. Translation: CATSRAGYGANVLTF. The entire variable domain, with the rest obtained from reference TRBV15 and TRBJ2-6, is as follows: DAMVIQNPRYQVTQFGKPVTLSCSQTLNHNVMYWYQQKSSQAPKLLFHYYDKDFNNEADTPDNFQSRRPNTSFCFLDIRSPGLGDTAMYLCATSRAGYGANVLTFGAGSRLTVL.

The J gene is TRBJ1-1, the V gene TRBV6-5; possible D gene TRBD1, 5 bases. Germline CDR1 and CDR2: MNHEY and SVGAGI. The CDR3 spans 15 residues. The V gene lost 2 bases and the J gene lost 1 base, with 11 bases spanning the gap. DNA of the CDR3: TGTGCCAGCAGTTACGGGGGGAGTCAGAACACTGAAGCTTTCTTT. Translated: CASSYGGSQNTEAFF.

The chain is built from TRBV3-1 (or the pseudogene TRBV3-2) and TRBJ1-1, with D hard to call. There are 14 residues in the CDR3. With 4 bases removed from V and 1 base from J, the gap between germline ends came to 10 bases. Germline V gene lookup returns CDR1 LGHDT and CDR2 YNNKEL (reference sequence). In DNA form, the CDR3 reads TGTGCCAGCAGCCTAAGTTCAGGGAACACTGAAGCTTTCTTT. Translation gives CASSLSSGNTEAFF.

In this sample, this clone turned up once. CDR3 in DNA: TGTGCCACCAGTGATCTAAAGGGACTGTCGAACACCGGGGAGCTGTTTTTT. It codes for CATSDLKGLSNTGELFF. The chain links TRBV24-1 to TRBJ2-2; D possibly corresponds to TRBD2 (6 bases). The V gene lost 3 bases and the J gene lost 0 bases, with 13 bases spanning the gap. This CDR3 is 17 amino acids long. The germline V gene has CDR1 KGHDR and CDR2 SFDVKD.

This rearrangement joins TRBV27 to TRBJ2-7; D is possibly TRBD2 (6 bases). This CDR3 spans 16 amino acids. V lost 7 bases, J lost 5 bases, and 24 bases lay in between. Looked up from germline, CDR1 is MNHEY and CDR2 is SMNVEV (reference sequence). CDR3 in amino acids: CASKAAGFLSGNEQYF. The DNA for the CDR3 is TGTGCCAGCAAAGCGGCGGGATTTCTGAGTGGCAACGAGCAGTACTTC.

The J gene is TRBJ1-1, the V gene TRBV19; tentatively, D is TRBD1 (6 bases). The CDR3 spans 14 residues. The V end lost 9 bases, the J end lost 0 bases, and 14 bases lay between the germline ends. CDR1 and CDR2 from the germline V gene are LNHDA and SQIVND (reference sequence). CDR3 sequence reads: CASRAQGLNTEAFF. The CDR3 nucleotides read TGTGCCAGCCGTGCACAGGGCTTGAACACTGAAGCTTTCTTT. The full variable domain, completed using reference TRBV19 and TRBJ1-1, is DGGITQSPKYLFRKEGQNVTLSCEQNLNHDAMYWYRQDPGQGLRLIYYSQIVNDFQKGDIAEGYSVSREKKESFPLTVTSAQKNPTAFYLCASRAQGLNTEAFFGQGTRLTVV.

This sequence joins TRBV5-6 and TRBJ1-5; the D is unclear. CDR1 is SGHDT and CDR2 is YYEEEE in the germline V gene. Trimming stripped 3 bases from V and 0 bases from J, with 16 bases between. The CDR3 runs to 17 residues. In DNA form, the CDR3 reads TGTGCCAGCAGCTACGCTCGGGGTGGGTCTAGCAATCAGCCCCAGCATTTT. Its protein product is CASSYARGGSSNQPQHF. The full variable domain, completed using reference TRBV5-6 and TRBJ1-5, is DAGVTQSPTHLIKTRGQQVTLRCSPKSGHDTVSWYQQALGQGPQFIFQYYEEEERQRGNFPDRFSGHQFPNYSSELNVNALLLGDSALYLCASSYARGGSSNQPQHFGDGTRLSIL.

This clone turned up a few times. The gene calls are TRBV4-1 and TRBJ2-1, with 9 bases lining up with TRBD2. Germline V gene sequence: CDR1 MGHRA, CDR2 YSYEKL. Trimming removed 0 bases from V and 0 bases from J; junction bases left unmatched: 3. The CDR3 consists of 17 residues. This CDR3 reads CASSQELAGSSYNEQFF. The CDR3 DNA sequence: TGCGCCAGCAGCCAAGAGCTAGCGGGGAGCTCCTACAATGAGCAGTTCTTC.

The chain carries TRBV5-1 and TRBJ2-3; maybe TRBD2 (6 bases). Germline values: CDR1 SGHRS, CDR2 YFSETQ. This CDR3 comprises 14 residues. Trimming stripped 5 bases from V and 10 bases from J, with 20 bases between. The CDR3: CASRPQTGGEAQYF. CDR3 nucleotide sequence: TGCGCCAGCAGACCCCAAACCGGAGGGGAAGCGCAGTATTTT.

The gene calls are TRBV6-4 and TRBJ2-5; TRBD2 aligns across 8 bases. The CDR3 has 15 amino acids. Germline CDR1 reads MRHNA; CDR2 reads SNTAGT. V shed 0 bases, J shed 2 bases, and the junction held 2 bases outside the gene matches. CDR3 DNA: TGTGCCAGCAGTGACTCGATAGCGGGACAAGAGACCCAGTACTTC. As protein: CASSDSIAGQETQYF.

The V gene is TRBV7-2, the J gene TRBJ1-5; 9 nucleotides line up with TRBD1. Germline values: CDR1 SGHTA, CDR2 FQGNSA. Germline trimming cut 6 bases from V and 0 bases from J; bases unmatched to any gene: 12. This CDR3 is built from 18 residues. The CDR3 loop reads CASSLDRGGLYSNQPQHF. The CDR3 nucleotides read TGTGCCAGCAGTTTGGACAGGGGAGGGCTCTATAGCAATCAGCCCCAGCATTTT.

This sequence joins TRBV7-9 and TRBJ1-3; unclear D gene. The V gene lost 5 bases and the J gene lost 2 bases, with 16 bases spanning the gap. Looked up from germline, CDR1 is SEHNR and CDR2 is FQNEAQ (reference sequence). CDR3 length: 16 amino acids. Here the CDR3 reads CASSIPGSPPGNTIYF. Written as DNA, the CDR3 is TGTGCCAGCAGCATTCCGGGGTCCCCGCCTGGAAACACCATATATTTT.